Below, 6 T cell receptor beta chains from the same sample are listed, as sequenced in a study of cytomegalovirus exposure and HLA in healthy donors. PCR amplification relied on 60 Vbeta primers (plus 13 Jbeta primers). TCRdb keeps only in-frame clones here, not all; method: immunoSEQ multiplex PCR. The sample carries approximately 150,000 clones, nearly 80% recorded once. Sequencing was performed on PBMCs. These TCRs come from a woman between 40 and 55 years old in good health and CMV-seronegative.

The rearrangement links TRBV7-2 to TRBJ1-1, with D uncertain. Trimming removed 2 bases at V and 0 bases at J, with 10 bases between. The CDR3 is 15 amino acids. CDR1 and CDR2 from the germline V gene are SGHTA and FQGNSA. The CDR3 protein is CASSLLPGVNTEAFF. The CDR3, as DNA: TGTGCCAGCAGCTTATTGCCAGGTGTGAACACTGAAGCTTTCTTT.

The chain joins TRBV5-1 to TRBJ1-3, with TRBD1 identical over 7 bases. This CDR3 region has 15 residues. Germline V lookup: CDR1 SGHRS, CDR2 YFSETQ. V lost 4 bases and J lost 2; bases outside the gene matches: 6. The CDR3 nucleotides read TGCGCCAGCAGCCACGGGACAGAACCTGGAAACACCATATATTTT. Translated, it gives CASSHGTEPGNTIYF.

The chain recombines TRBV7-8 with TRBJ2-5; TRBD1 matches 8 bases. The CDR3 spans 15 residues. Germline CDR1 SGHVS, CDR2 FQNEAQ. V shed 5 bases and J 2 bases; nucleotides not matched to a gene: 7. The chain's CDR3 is CASSPRTGRQETQYF. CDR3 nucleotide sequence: TGTGCCAGCAGCCCACGGACAGGGAGACAAGAGACCCAGTACTTC.

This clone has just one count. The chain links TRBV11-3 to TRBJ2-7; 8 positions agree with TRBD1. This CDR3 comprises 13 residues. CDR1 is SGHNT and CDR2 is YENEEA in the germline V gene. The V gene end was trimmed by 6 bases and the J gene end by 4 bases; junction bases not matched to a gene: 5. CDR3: CASSRDRLYEQYF. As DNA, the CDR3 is TGTGCCAGCAGTAGGGACAGGCTTTACGAGCAGTACTTC.

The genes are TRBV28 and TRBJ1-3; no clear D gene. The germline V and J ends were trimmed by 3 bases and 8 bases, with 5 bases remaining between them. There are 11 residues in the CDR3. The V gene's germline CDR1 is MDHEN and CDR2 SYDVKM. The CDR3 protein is CASSFRDTIYF. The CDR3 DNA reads TGTGCCAGCAGTTTTCGGGACACCATATATTTT.

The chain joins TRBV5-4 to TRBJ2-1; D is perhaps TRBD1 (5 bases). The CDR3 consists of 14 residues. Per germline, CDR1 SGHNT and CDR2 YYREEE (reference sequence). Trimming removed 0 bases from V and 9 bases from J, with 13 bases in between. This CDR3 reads CASSLATGRSEQFF. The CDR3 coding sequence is TGTGCCAGCAGCTTGGCTACAGGTCGGAGTGAGCAGTTCTTC.